This T cell receptor beta chain was sequenced for a study of blood T cell repertoires in COVID-19. About the research overall: Acute-phase and convalescent COVID-19 samples originated in the United States, Italy and Spain. Sources were T cells, B-cell-depleted T cells, or PBMCs; the material itself was cDNA or gDNA.

Authors' processing steps: Cell counts per sample came from amplifying reference gene primers. TCRdb keeps only in-frame clones here, not all; method: immunoSEQ multiplex PCR. V and J calls and clone size are those listed in that table; D and trimming were worked out from the DNA. In the table there are more than 100,000 clones, about two thirds of which are singletons. The sample comprised peripheral blood. The receptor's source is a human donor with acute or convalescent COVID-19. The donor label of this sample is uncertain.

This CDR3 reads CASSGRGGPAINYGYTF. The CDR3 DNA is TGTGCCAGCAGTGGGCGGGGCGGACCGGCAATCAACTATGGCTACACCTTC. The chain employs TRBV6-1 and TRBJ1-2, with D perhaps TRBD1 (5 bases). V lost 4 bases and J lost 2, with 20 bases in between. Looked up from germline, CDR1 is MNHNS and CDR2 is SASEGT. The CDR3 extends over 17 amino acids.